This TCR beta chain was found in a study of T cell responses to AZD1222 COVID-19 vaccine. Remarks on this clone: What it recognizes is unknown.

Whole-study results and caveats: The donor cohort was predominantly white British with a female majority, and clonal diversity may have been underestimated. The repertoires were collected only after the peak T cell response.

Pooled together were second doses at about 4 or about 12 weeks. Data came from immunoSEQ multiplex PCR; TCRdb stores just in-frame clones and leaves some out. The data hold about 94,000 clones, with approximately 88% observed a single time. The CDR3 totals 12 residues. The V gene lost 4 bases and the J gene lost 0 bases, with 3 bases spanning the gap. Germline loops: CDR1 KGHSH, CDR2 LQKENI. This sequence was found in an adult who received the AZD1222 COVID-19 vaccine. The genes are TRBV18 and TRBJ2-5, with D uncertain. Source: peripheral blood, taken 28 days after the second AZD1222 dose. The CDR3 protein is CASSQYQETQYF. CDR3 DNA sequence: TGTGCCAGCTCACAGTACCAAGAGACCCAGTACTTC.